The 9 T cell receptor beta chains reported below all come from one sample, sequenced in a study of blood T cell repertoires in COVID-19. Clones were read by immunoSEQ multiplex PCR, and TCRdb kept only the in-frame ones, dropping some. The sample includes 150,000 to 200,000 clones, more than 80% of them seen just once. The sequenced sample consisted of PBMCs or T cells enriched from blood (not recorded which). The receptors stem from a young woman who had recovered from COVID-19.

This chain joins TRBV6-1 and TRBJ1-2; D gene ambiguous. CDR3 length: 14 amino acids. Germline V gives CDR1 MNHNS, CDR2 SASEGT. Between the trimmed V and J ends, which lost 3 bases and 2 bases, there was a span of 10 bases. DNA of the CDR3: TGTGCCAGCAGTGAGATGGCCGTAAACTATGGCTACACCTTC. Its translation is CASSEMAVNYGYTF.

This clone was detected many times. Distinct nucleotide sequences in the sample also encode this CDR3. The J gene is TRBJ1-4, the V gene TRBV5-1; 9 nucleotides agree with TRBD1. This CDR3 is 18 amino acids long. From germline, CDR1 is SGHRS and CDR2 YFSETQ. Trimming removed 0 bases from V and 6 bases from J; junction bases left unmatched: 12. This CDR3 reads CASSLEGQGRGAYEKLFF. In DNA form, the CDR3 reads TGCGCCAGCAGCTTGGAGGGACAGGGAAGGGGGGCATATGAAAAACTGTTTTTT.

The chain employs TRBV5-1 and TRBJ2-7; D might be TRBD1 (6 bases). CDR3 size: 16 residues. Trimming removed 0 bases from V and 0 bases from J, with 13 bases in between. The germline gives CDR1 SGHRS, CDR2 YFSETQ. In DNA form, the CDR3 reads TGCGCCAGCAGCTTGGATTCAGGGGCAGGCTCCTACGAGCAGTACTTC. Translation gives CASSLDSGAGSYEQYF.

This chain uses TRBV18 with TRBJ2-2; 7 nucleotides align to TRBD1. The CDR3 is 14 amino acids. V lost 7 bases and J lost 2; bases outside the gene matches: 4. Germline V CDR1 and CDR2: KGHSH, LQKENI. In nucleotides, the CDR3 is TGTGCCAGCTTGGGACAGCTAAACACCGGGGAGCTGTTTTTT. This codes for CASLGQLNTGELFF.

This chain links TRBV5-1 with TRBJ2-7, with TRBD2 matching 12 bases. Germline loops: CDR1 SGHRS, CDR2 YFSETQ. J lost 2 bases, V lost 2 bases, and 5 bases had no gene match. CDR3 length: 16 amino acids. CDR3 protein: CASSFTTSGGTYEQYF. DNA of the CDR3: TGCGCCAGCAGCTTTACTACTAGCGGGGGGACCTACGAGCAGTACTTC.

The CDR3 DNA is TGCAGCGTCCTAGGGTCAGGGGTCAATTCACCCCTCCACTTT. Protein product: CSVLGSGVNSPLHF. The J gene is TRBJ1-6, the V gene TRBV29-1; perhaps TRBD1 as D (6 bases). Germline CDR1 and CDR2: SQVTM and ANQGSEA. V lost 6 bases to trimming and J lost 7 bases, with 16 bases between them. The CDR3 runs 14 residues.

The chain combines TRBV2 with TRBJ2-5; TRBD1 matches 9 bases. The V gene's germline CDR1 is SNHLY and CDR2 FYNNEI. The CDR3 runs to 14 residues. V dropped 4 bases and J dropped 5; count of bases not matched to a gene: 5. As DNA, the CDR3 is TGTGCCAGCAGTGTACCGACAGGGGGTGAGACCCAGTACTTC. Residues: CASSVPTGGETQYF.

The chain couples TRBV12-3 or TRBV12-4 to TRBJ2-7; weak D call: TRBD1 (6 bases). V lost 4 bases, J lost 4 bases, and 8 bases lay in between. CDR3 length equals 12 residues. The DNA for the CDR3 is TGTGCCAGCAGTTCTACAGGGTACGAGCAGTACTTC. The encoded protein is CASSSTGYEQYF.

The chain uses TRBV10-2 and TRBJ1-6, with D possibly TRBD1 on 6 matching bases. Germline CDR1 and CDR2: WSHSY and SAAADI. The CDR3 totals 15 residues. Trimming removed 6 bases at V and 2 bases at J, with 11 bases between. The CDR3 loop is CASSGQSPYNSPLHF. The CDR3 nucleotides are TGCGCCAGCAGCGGACAGTCCCCCTATAATTCACCCCTCCACTTT.